The T cell receptor (beta chain) under discussion was sequenced for a study of identical twins. The table lists this clonotype with a few counts. One entry per CDR3 protein, called by TCRdb with MiXCR from the 5' RACE reads. The sample has some 710,000 distinct CDR3 sequences, roughly 6% seen once. Deletions cut 3 bases from V and 4 bases from J, with 13 bases between. CDR1 and CDR2 (germline): SGHRS, YFSETQ. The CDR3 contains 14 residues. The sequence derives from a man younger than 35 in good health. This rearrangement joins TRBV5-1 to TRBJ2-5; D is unclear. Specimen: naive T cells sorted from blood. The CDR3: CASSSVDLLETQYF. The CDR3 bases are TGCGCCAGCAGCTCCGTTGACTTATTAGAGACCCAGTACTTC.